Following are 8 T cell receptor beta chains from one sample sequenced in a study of blood T cell repertoires in COVID-19. The repertoire was sequenced with immunoSEQ multiplex PCR; TCRdb's copy has only in-frame clones and lacks some. The table shows over 250,000 clones, with around 90% occurring only once. Sequencing was done on a sample of peripheral blood. Every receptor here comes from a woman aged 25 to 39 with acute or convalescent COVID-19.

The V call is TRBV9, the J call TRBJ1-4; 7 bases are shared with TRBD1. The V gene's germline CDR1 is SGDLS and CDR2 YYNGEE. The trim removed 4 bases at V and 8 bases at J, leaving 8 bases unmatched. The CDR3 length is 14 residues. Here the CDR3 reads CASSLRGTDEKLFF. CDR3 DNA: TGTGCCAGCAGCCTTCGCGGGACAGACGAAAAACTGTTTTTT.

The chain joins TRBV7-2 to TRBJ2-7; 7 nucleotides agree with TRBD2. With 3 bases clipped from V and 3 bases from J, the junction kept 11 bases outside the gene matches. Germline assignment: CDR1 SGHTA and CDR2 FQGNSA. The CDR3 extends over 16 amino acids. The CDR3 loop is CASSFRRTRGSYEQYF. The CDR3 DNA is TGTGCCAGCAGCTTCCGCCGGACTAGAGGAAGCTACGAGCAGTACTTC. Variable domain in full (rest from reference TRBV7-2 and TRBJ2-7): GAGVSQSPSNKVTEKGKDVELRCDPISGHTALYWYRQSLGQGLEFLIYFQGNSAPDKSGLPSDRFSAERTGGSVSTLTIQRTQQEDSAVYLCASSFRRTRGSYEQYFGPGTRLTVT.

This clone was seen more than once but under ten times. The V call is TRBV6-5, the J call TRBJ2-5; 9 nucleotides agree with TRBD1. CDR3 length equals 15 residues. CDR1 and CDR2 (germline): MNHEY, SVGAGI. The junction had 6 bases not matched to a gene; V was cut back by 2 bases and J by 5 bases. CDR3 loop: CASSYGTGWLETQYF. The CDR3 nucleotides are TGTGCCAGCAGTTACGGGACAGGGTGGTTGGAGACCCAGTACTTC.

The chain uses TRBV7-9 and TRBJ2-5, with TRBD2 matching 8 bases. Germline CDR1 is SEHNR and CDR2 is FQNEAQ (reference sequence). This CDR3 spans 18 amino acids. J was trimmed by 5 bases and V by 3 bases; bases with no gene match: 17. CDR3 DNA sequence: TGTGCCAGCAGCTTCTGGGGGAAGGGTAGCGGGACCCGGGAGACCCAGTACTTC. Its translation is CASSFWGKGSGTRETQYF.

The V call is TRBV19, the J call TRBJ2-1; D is perhaps TRBD1 (6 bases). Trimming took off 7 bases at V and 3 bases at J, with 16 bases between the two ends. Germline-derived CDR1 and CDR2 are LNHDA and SQIVND (reference sequence). The CDR3 length is 15 residues. The CDR3 is CASTQDRLNYNEQFF. The DNA for the CDR3 is TGTGCCAGTACCCAGGACAGACTTAACTACAATGAGCAGTTCTTC.

The CDR3 sequence: CASTTGEWDNSPLHF. In nucleotides, the CDR3 is TGTGCCAGTACCACAGGGGAGTGGGATAATTCACCCCTCCACTTT. The chain employs TRBV19 and TRBJ1-6, with 7 bases identical to TRBD1. The V gene's germline CDR1 is LNHDA and CDR2 SQIVND (reference sequence). With 7 bases clipped from V and 5 bases from J, the junction kept 8 bases outside the gene matches. CDR3 length: 15 amino acids. The entire variable domain, with the rest obtained from reference TRBV19 and TRBJ1-6, is as follows: DGGITQSPKYLFRKEGQNVTLSCEQNLNHDAMYWYRQDPGQGLRLIYYSQIVNDFQKGDIAEGYSVSREKKESFPLTVTSAQKNPTAFYLCASTTGEWDNSPLHFGNGTRLTVT.

The chain combines TRBV27 with TRBJ1-4, with a possible D match to TRBD1 (5 bases). Germline CDR1 and CDR2: MNHEY and SMNVEV (reference sequence). The length of the CDR3 is 14 residues. Between the trimmed V and J ends, which lost 4 bases and 5 bases, there was a span of 11 bases. CDR3 in DNA: TGTGCCAGCAGTTCAGTCGGGGGGAATGAAAAACTGTTTTTT. It specifies CASSSVGGNEKLFF.

The chain recombines TRBV5-1 with TRBJ1-1; weak D call: TRBD1 (6 bases). The V end was cut by 3 bases, the J end by 0 bases, with 9 bases between. CDR3 size: 14 residues. Per germline, CDR1 SGHRS and CDR2 YFSETQ. The CDR3 here is CASSSGDLNTEAFF. CDR3 nucleotides: TGCGCCAGCAGCTCAGGGGATTTGAACACTGAAGCTTTCTTT. Looking up the rest from reference TRBV5-1 and TRBJ1-1 gives the full variable domain: KAGVTQTPRYLIKTRGQQVTLSCSPISGHRSVSWYQQTPGQGLQFLFEYFSETQRNKGNFPGRFSGRQFSNSRSEMNVSTLELGDSALYLCASSSGDLNTEAFFGQGTRLTVV.